Listed below are T cell receptor beta chains from one sample, sequenced in a study of T cell responses to AZD1222 COVID-19 vaccine. Data came from immunoSEQ multiplex PCR; TCRdb stores just in-frame clones and leaves some out. The data contain 150,000 or so clones, roughly 90% of them singletons. The sample here was peripheral blood, taken on day 0 of AZD1222 vaccination. The origin of the receptors is an adult in good health. Both conserved end residues are part of each CDR3. D genes are given only for firm matches. Expanded clones are given a class, and other clones once, few, many or no size at all.

d_call clone_size j_call v_call cdr3_nt cdr3_aa
. . TRBJ1-5 TRBV24-1 TGTGCCACCAGTGATTTAGGGAATCAGCCCCAGCATTTT CATSDLGNQPQHF
. . TRBJ2-1 TRBV5-8 TGTGCCAGCAGCTTAGGACTCGCGTGGAAGGGAAGTGAGCAGTTCTTC CASSLGLAWKGSEQFF
TRBD1 . TRBJ1-2 TRBV5-1 TGCGCCAGCAGCTTGGAGGGACAGGGTTATGGCTACACCTTC CASSLEGQGYGYTF
. . TRBJ2-4 TRBV2 TGTGCCAGCAGTGAAGAGGGGGGCAACATTCAGTACTTC CASSEEGGNIQYF
TRBD1 . TRBJ1-5 TRBV2 TGTGCCAGCAGCCCAAGACAGGGTCTGACAGGTCGACCCCAGCATTTT CASSPRQGLTGRPQHF
. . TRBJ1-1 TRBV2 TGTGCCAGCAGTGTGCTGGACACTGAAGCTTTCTTT CASSVLDTEAFF
. . TRBJ2-2 TRBV11-3 TGTGCCAGCGTCAATCGAGGAACCGGGGAGCTGTTTTTT CASVNRGTGELFF
. . TRBJ1-5 TRBV2 TGTGCCAGCAGTAAGAGGGGCAGTGGGGGCCTTAGCAATCAGCCCCAGCATTTT CASSKRGSGGLSNQPQHF
. . TRBJ2-7 TRBV29-1 TGCAGCGTTGTGGTCAGCCAGTACGAGCAGTACTTC CSVVVSQYEQYF
. . TRBJ2-2 TRBV19 TGTGCCAGTAGTATAGTCCCAGCGAACACCGGGGAGCTGTTTTTT CASSIVPANTGELFF
TRBD1 . TRBJ1-3 TRBV4-1 TGCGCCAGCAGCCAGGGGACAGGGGCTACTGGAAACACCATATATTTT CASSQGTGATGNTIYF
TRBD1 . TRBJ1-2 TRBV9 TGTGCCAGCAGCGTAGAGGGCCGGGAGGGGGCGAGCTACACCTTC CASSVEGREGASYTF
TRBD1 . TRBJ1-5 TRBV6-5 TGTGCCAGCAGTAAACAGGGGGGCAATCAGCCCCAGCATTTT CASSKQGGNQPQHF
. once TRBJ2-5 TRBV5-1 TGCGCCAGCAGCTTTTTCGGGGAGACCCAGTACTTC CASSFFGETQYF
TRBD1 . TRBJ1-6 TRBV19 TGTGCCAGTAGTGTCGTAACAGGGGGGGATTCACCCCTCCACTTT CASSVVTGGDSPLHF
. . TRBJ2-7 TRBV5-6 TGTGCCAGCAGCTTGGTTGGGGCATCGTACGAGCAGTACTTC CASSLVGASYEQYF
TRBD1 . TRBJ1-4 TRBV15 TGTGCCACCAGCCTCACAGGGGGCCGTGAAAAACTGTTTTTT CATSLTGGREKLFF
. . TRBJ2-1 TRBV7-6 TGTGCCAGCAGCTTAGCGTCCCAGTCAGGCCGGGGTGAGCAGTTCTTC CASSLASQSGRGEQFF
. . TRBJ1-3 TRBV28 TGTGCCAGCGGGGGCTTACCGGACACCATATATTTT CASGGLPDTIYF
TRBD2 few TRBJ2-1 TRBV2 TGTGCCAGCAATGGGCGGGAGAGGGGAAATGAGCAGTTCTTC CASNGRERGNEQFF
. few TRBJ1-6 TRBV14 TGTGCCAGCAGCCATGCCGGGGGCAATTCACCCCTCCACTTT CASSHAGGNSPLHF
TRBD1 . TRBJ1-1 TRBV6-5 TGTGCCTCCAAGGACAGGGTGGGCGCTGAAGCTTTCTTT CASKDRVGAEAFF
. . TRBJ1-1 TRBV6-6 TGTGCCAGCAGTTACGATGGGGGAACTGAAGCTTTCTTT CASSYDGGTEAFF
TRBD2 few TRBJ2-1 TRBV27 TGTGCCAGCAGTTCCAACCTACTAGCGGGGGGATACAATGAGCAGTTCTTC CASSSNLLAGGYNEQFF
. . TRBJ1-5 TRBV15 TGTGCCACCAGCCCCCTTTTAGACGGCAATCAGCCCCAGCATTTT CATSPLLDGNQPQHF
. . TRBJ1-6 TRBV5-1 TGCGCCAGCAGCTTGCTCGCGGGGGCCATCCGCAATAATTCACCCCTCCACTTT CASSLLAGAIRNNSPLHF
. . TRBJ2-7 TRBV7-3 TGTGCCAGCAGCTTAAAGGGGGGCTACAGCTACGAGCAGTACTTC CASSLKGGYSYEQYF
TRBD1 . TRBJ2-3 TRBV27 TGTGCCAGCAGTCCGACAGGGTTATTGACAGATACGCAGTATTTT CASSPTGLLTDTQYF
TRBD2 . TRBJ2-3 TRBV7-2 TGTGCCAGCACTGAAGCGGGGCCGACGGGTACGCAGTATTTT CASTEAGPTGTQYF
TRBD1 . TRBJ2-1 TRBV18 TGTGCCAGCTCCCCCTCCCAGGGGGCGGGGCAGTTCTTC CASSPSQGAGQFF
. . TRBJ2-3 TRBV18 TGTGCCAGCTCACCACCGGGTTCGGCAAAGTATTTT CASSPPGSAKYF
TRBD1 . TRBJ2-7 TRBV30 TGTGCCTGGAGTGGGACCCGGGACAGGGGTTCCTACGAGCAGTACTTC CAWSGTRDRGSYEQYF
. many TRBJ2-7 TRBV7-9 TGTGCCAGCAGCTTATCTACGTCGACCTACGAGCAGTACTTC CASSLSTSTYEQYF
. . TRBJ2-3 TRBV15 TGTGCCACCAGCTTTGGGCGCGGGATAGATACGCAGTATTTT CATSFGRGIDTQYF
. . TRBJ2-1 TRBV6-5 TGTGCCAGCAAACTACACAATGAGCAGTTCTTC CASKLHNEQFF
. . TRBJ1-2 TRBV5-1 TGCGCCAGCAGCCAAAACAGGGTAGCTAACTATGGCTACACCTTC CASSQNRVANYGYTF
. . TRBJ2-3 TRBV24-1 TGTGCCACCAGTGATTTGCCGGGTTCAGAAACGGGAGAGGGAGATACGCAGTATTTT CATSDLPGSETGEGDTQYF
. few TRBJ1-1 TRBV25-1 TGTGCCAGCAGAGTAGGGGGGAACACTGAAGCTTTCTTT CASRVGGNTEAFF
. . TRBJ2-2 TRBV28 TGTGCCAGCAGTATCTCCACCGGGGAGCTGTTTTTT CASSISTGELFF
TRBD1 . TRBJ2-3 TRBV29-1 TGCAGCGTTGAAGGGGGTAGGGGGCTGACAGATACGCAGTATTTT CSVEGGRGLTDTQYF
. . TRBJ2-3 TRBV7-9 TGTGCCAGCAGCTTAGCGTATTCAGATACGCAGTATTTT CASSLAYSDTQYF
. . TRBJ2-3 TRBV10-3 TGTGCCATCGTCTCTTCTTTGTGGGATACGCAGTATTTT CAIVSSLWDTQYF
. few TRBJ1-2 TRBV5-1 TGCGCCAGCAGCTTGGAAAGCCCTTCGGGGGCCTATGGCTACACCTTC CASSLESPSGAYGYTF
. . TRBJ1-2 TRBV28 TGTGCCAGCAGTTTAGAGGTTCGGGGCGGAGGCTACACCTTC CASSLEVRGGGYTF
TRBD2 . TRBJ2-1 TRBV13 TGTGCCAGCAGCTTAGGGTCCCTGGTTCTAGCGGGGGCCTCGGAGGTCAATGAGCAGTTCTTC CASSLGSLVLAGASEVNEQFF
TRBD1 . TRBJ2-3 TRBV11-2 TGTGCCAGCAGCAGGGGACAGGGGGGAAGAACAGATACGCAGTATTTT CASSRGQGGRTDTQYF
TRBD2 . TRBJ2-1 TRBV16 TGTGCCAGCAGCAGGGCGGGAGTTTTGGATGAGCAGTTCTTC CASSRAGVLDEQFF
. . TRBJ1-2 TRBV6-1 TGTGCCAGCACCCTACGACAAGGCTATGGCTACACCTTC CASTLRQGYGYTF
. . TRBJ1-4 TRBV7-9 TGTGCCAGCAGCTCCTCGGGGACCAAGTCGCGGATCCATGAAAAACTGTTTTTT CASSSSGTKSRIHEKLFF
. . TRBJ1-2 TRBV6-5 TGTGCCAGCAGCGACGGACAGTTGGCTGGCTACACCTTC CASSDGQLAGYTF
. once TRBJ2-2 TRBV6-4 TGTGCCAGCAGGCCCCAGGGTAGTATCGGCGGGGAGCTGTTTTTT CASRPQGSIGGELFF
TRBD1 . TRBJ2-2 TRBV4-3 TGCGCCAGCAGAGGGGGACAGGAAACCGGGGAGCTGTTTTTT CASRGGQETGELFF
TRBD1 once TRBJ1-6 TRBV3-1/TRBV3-2 TGTGCCAGCAGCCAAGTGGACAGGGCCAATTCACCCCTCCACTTT CASSQVDRANSPLHF
. once TRBJ2-1 TRBV7-8 TGTGCCAGCAGCTTATTCGGACCCACCATTGAGCAGTTCTTC CASSLFGPTIEQFF
. . TRBJ1-2 TRBV3-1/TRBV3-2 TGTGCCAGCAGCCCCTCTCGGGGTAAGGGCTACACCTTC CASSPSRGKGYTF
. . TRBJ2-7 TRBV6-2/TRBV6-3 TGTGCCAGCAGTTACTCCAGGGGTTACGAGCAGTACTTC CASSYSRGYEQYF
. . TRBJ1-5 TRBV18 TGTGCCAGCTCTCTCGGACAGAATCAGCCCCAGCATTTT CASSLGQNQPQHF
. once TRBJ1-6 TRBV5-4 TGTGCCAGCAGCTCATACCGGCCGGGGGGCAATTCACCCCTCCACTTT CASSSYRPGGNSPLHF
TRBD1 . TRBJ1-1 TRBV9 TGTGCCAGCAGCCCTACCTACAGGGGAGACACTGAAGCTTTCTTT CASSPTYRGDTEAFF